The source of this T cell receptor beta chain is a study of blood T cell repertoires in COVID-19. Overall study context: COVID-19 samples from acute and convalescent phases originated in the United States, Italy and Spain.

V was cut by 3 bases and J by 4 bases, with 4 bases left in between. The germline gives CDR1 DFQATT, CDR2 SNEGSKA (reference sequence). The CDR3 spans 11 residues. The study recruited people aged about 18 to 89 years across some 23 US areas. Participant-given clinical history determined each cohort assignment. Symptom resolution, clearance, or two negative PCRs marked the recovered donors of Cohort 3. Assay: immunoSEQ multiplex PCR; the TCRdb copy retains only in-frame clones and omits some. The table lists 130,000 to 150,000 clones, 80% to 90% of them singletons. The rearrangement uses TRBV20-1 and TRBJ2-1; D uncertain. This clonotype originated in a man aged 60 to 75 who had recovered from COVID-19. The sequencing input was PBMCs or T cells enriched from blood (not recorded which). The CDR3 coding sequence is TGCAGTGCTAGCTTATACAATGAGCAGTTCTTC. Translated: CSASLYNEQFF.